This T cell receptor beta chain was captured by sequencing in a study of identical twins. This clonotype was recorded at least ten times. Its antigen is not identified. Regarding the study as a whole: Within monozygotic twins, out-of-frame TCR alpha sharing was underestimated by the models. Insertions were fewer in abundant cord blood beta clonotypes, whereas memory repertoires showed none of this pattern.

The germline V gene has CDR1 MNHEY and CDR2 SMNVEV (reference sequence). The CDR3 has 14 residues. Trimming at V came to 5 bases and at J to 1 base, leaving 4 bases not matched to a gene. A template switching step contributed a universal primer site, while unique molecular identifiers were present in the cDNA. Each CDR3 protein gets one entry after TCRdb re-called the 5' RACE reads with MiXCR. Of around 1.7 million distinct CDR3 sequences listed, under 35% are singletons. The sample consisted of cord blood. The J gene is TRBJ1-2, the V gene TRBV27; 7 bases match TRBD1. The receptor was isolated from a newborn girl in good health. CDR3 loop: CASSSYRGNYGYTF. In DNA form, the CDR3 reads TGTGCCAGCAGTAGTTACAGGGGTAACTATGGCTACACCTTC.